This TCR beta chain originates from a study of CD8 T cells in Susac syndrome. Overall study: At the time their blood was drawn, patients with Susac syndrome were either therapy-naive, on corticosteroids (with some of them also receiving intravenous immunoglobulin), or on intravenous immunoglobulin alone.

Germline values: CDR1 LGHDT, CDR2 YNNKEL (reference sequence). This CDR3 has 12 residues. The V gene lost 0 bases and the J gene lost 12 bases, with 9 bases spanning the gap. A quantity of about 0.45 to 1 ug RNA underwent reverse transcription using random hexamers. MiXCR, applied by TCRdb to the immunoSEQ multiplex PCR reads, yields one record per CDR3 protein. The sample contains roughly 250,000 distinct CDR3 sequences, 90% to 96% of which appear only once. Sequencing input: CD4+ T cells from PBMCs. The genes are TRBV3-1 and TRBJ2-1; D remains unclear. This sequence originates from a human donor with Susac syndrome. The CDR3 nucleotides are TGTGCCAGCAGCCAAGAAGGTATGTTGCAGTTCTTC. It yields the protein CASSQEGMLQFF.